The 18 T cell receptor beta chains presented below share a single source sample, sequenced in a study of blood T cells in healthy people across ages. Using a J-beta primer mix together with a sample-barcoded 5' primer, a second PCR was run for roughly 7 to 12 cycles. MiXCR, run by TCRdb on the 5' RACE reads, gives a single entry per CDR3 protein. The top ten hold approximately 13% of the sample, which has 650,000 to 700,000 distinct CDR3 sequences, approximately 52% seen once. Input material: blood. The source of these receptors is a woman older than 75 in good health.

The gene calls are TRBV29-1 and TRBJ2-1; D is perhaps TRBD2 (6 bases). This CDR3 has 13 amino acids. The germline gives CDR1 SQVTM, CDR2 ANQGSEA. Between the trimmed V and J ends, which lost 4 bases and 7 bases, there was a span of 14 bases. CDR3 DNA sequence: TGCAGCGTTGCTAGCGTCTTAAGGAATGAGCAGTTCTTC. Translated: CSVASVLRNEQFF.

This clonotype appeared many times. The chain uses TRBV12-5 and TRBJ2-1; TRBD2 is a possible D gene (5 bases). Germline V gene sequence: CDR1 LGHNT, CDR2 FRNRAP. CDR3 length: 12 residues. Trimming stripped 4 bases from V and 7 bases from J, with 8 bases between. The CDR3 DNA follows: TGTGCTAGTGGTTCGTCGGGAAATGAGCAGTTCTTC. Residues: CASGSSGNEQFF.

On this clonotype: A much larger clone is a single base away; this may be a read error. The chain couples TRBV15 to TRBJ2-3; D call uncertain. The CDR3 sequence is 14 residues long. Germline CDR1 and CDR2: LNHNV and YYDKDF (reference sequence). DNA for the CDR3: TGTGCCACCAGCAGCCTTAGGTCCGGAGATGCGCAGTATTTT. It codes for CATSSLRSGDAQYF.

This clonotype was counted a few times. V gene TRBV28 combines with J gene TRBJ1-5; TRBD1 matches at 9 bases. V shed 3 bases, J shed 7 bases, and the junction held 7 bases outside the gene matches. The germline gives CDR1 MDHEN, CDR2 SYDVKM. CDR3 length equals 15 residues. This CDR3 reads CASSFPDRGDQPQHF. CDR3 bases: TGTGCCAGCAGTTTCCCGGACAGGGGTGACCAGCCCCAGCATTTT.

A few counts support this clonotype. J is TRBJ2-5 and V is TRBV7-2, with 14 bases aligning to TRBD2. CDR1 and CDR2 from the germline V gene are SGHTA and FQGNSA. Trimming cost V 1 base and J 5 bases; bases outside gene matches: 3. The CDR3 is 16 residues long. The CDR3 bases are TGTGCCAGCAGCTTAGTGGGGACTAGCGGGAGCGAGACCCAGTACTTC. Translated, it gives CASSLVGTSGSETQYF. The whole variable domain, filled in from reference TRBV7-2 and TRBJ2-5, reads GAGVSQSPSNKVTEKGKDVELRCDPISGHTALYWYRQSLGQGLEFLIYFQGNSAPDKSGLPSDRFSAERTGGSVSTLTIQRTQQEDSAVYLCASSLVGTSGSETQYFGPGTRLLVL.

This clonotype was seen at least ten times. The rearrangement links TRBV6-5 to TRBJ1-4; TRBD1 matches 7 bases. V shed 2 bases and J 1 base; nucleotides not matched to a gene: 1. Germline CDR1 reads MNHEY; CDR2 reads SVGAGI. The CDR3 totals 15 residues. In nucleotides, the CDR3 is TGTGCCAGCAGTTACAGGGGGCTAACTAATGAAAAACTGTTTTTT. Its protein product is CASSYRGLTNEKLFF.

Turning to this clonotype: Its ends do not fully match the called genes, so a read error is possible. The chain joins TRBV3-1 to TRBJ1-6; 7 bases match TRBD1. This CDR3 has 15 residues. CDR1 and CDR2 (germline): LGHDT, YNNKEL (reference sequence). CDR3 loop: CASSQERQGNSPPHF. Here the CDR3 DNA reads TGTGCCAGCAGCCAAGAAAGACAGGGTAATTCACCCCCCCACTTT.

The V gene is TRBV6-6, the J gene TRBJ2-2; no clear D. Germline CDR1 is MNHNY and CDR2 is SVGAGI (reference sequence). CDR3 length equals 12 residues. The ends were cut back, 0 bases at V and 7 bases at J, with 3 bases in the middle. The CDR3 DNA follows: TGTGCCAGCAGTTACTCGAACGGGGAGCTGTTTTTT. Translating gives CASSYSNGELFF.

The genes are TRBV14 and TRBJ2-3, with a weak D call TRBD2 (6 bases). The CDR3 runs to 16 residues. Trimming removed 0 bases from V and 5 bases from J, with 15 bases in between. Germline CDR1 is SGHDN and CDR2 is FVKESK. The CDR3 region has the DNA TGTGCCAGCAGCCAAGAAACTAGCTTCGACGGAGATACGCAGTATTTT. Its translation: CASSQETSFDGDTQYF.

This clonotype was found many times. The chain joins TRBV24-1 to TRBJ1-5, with a possible D match to TRBD1 (5 bases). CDR1 is KGHDR, CDR2 SFDVKD, per germline. The ends were cut back, 3 bases at V and 3 bases at J, with 14 bases in the middle. The length of the CDR3 is 16 residues. The CDR3 nucleotides read TGTGCCACCAGTGATAACAGGCTTCCCCTCAATCAGCCCCAGCATTTT. Encoded protein: CATSDNRLPLNQPQHF.

The chain has TRBV5-1 and TRBJ1-5; D gene unclear. Trimming stripped 0 bases from V and 9 bases from J, with 13 bases between. The germline V gene encodes CDR1 SGHRS and CDR2 YFSETQ. The CDR3 runs to 14 residues. The CDR3 bases are TGCGCCAGCAGCTTGGGGACCACTGGGCCGCCCCAGCATTTT. Residues: CASSLGTTGPPQHF.

This clonotype was seen only a few times. The J gene is TRBJ2-4, the V gene TRBV7-2, with D unresolved. TRBJ2-5 explains the end of the DNA better; the J call may be wrong. The CDR3 consists of 15 residues. Germline V gene sequence: CDR1 SGHTA, CDR2 FQGNSA. For the CDR3, the DNA is TGTGCCAGCAGCTTAGCGGTACGGATGACAGAGACCCAGTACTTC. Its translation: CASSLAVRMTETQYF.

This clonotype was seen many times. This rearrangement joins TRBV5-4 to TRBJ1-2; D call uncertain. The germline V gene has CDR1 SGHNT and CDR2 YYREEE (reference sequence). V lost 0 bases and J lost 5, with 11 bases in between. The CDR3 sequence is 14 residues long. CDR3 DNA sequence: TGTGCCAGCAGCTTGGATACGGGAAAATATGGCTACACCTTC. Protein product: CASSLDTGKYGYTF.

This clonotype occurred many times. V usage is TRBV6-4 and J usage is TRBJ2-1; D might be TRBD2 (5 bases). Looked up from germline, CDR1 is MRHNA and CDR2 is SNTAGT. V was trimmed by 8 bases and J by 4 bases, leaving 15 bases between them. The CDR3 has 14 amino acids. The CDR3 coding sequence is TGTGCCAGCTCCGACTCCGGGAATTACAATGAGCAGTTCTTC. Translated, it gives CASSDSGNYNEQFF.

The rearrangement uses TRBV20-1 and TRBJ2-7; D may be TRBD2 (5 bases). V lost 6 bases and J lost 1, with 19 bases in between. Per the germline V gene, CDR1 is DFQATT and CDR2 is SNEGSKA (reference sequence). CDR3 length: 15 residues. DNA for the CDR3: TGCAGTGCCAATGAGTTAGGACTGGTTTCCTACGAGCAGTACTTC. This encodes CSANELGLVSYEQYF.

Remarks on this clonotype: At one boundary the junction diverges from the germline segment, which might be a read error. The chain joins TRBV18 to TRBJ2-3, with TRBD2 matching 8 bases. In germline, CDR1 is KGHSH, CDR2 LQKENI. This CDR3 is built from 13 residues. DNA for the CDR3: TGTGCCAGCTCCCTAGCGGGCCCAGAGACGCAGTATTTT. Residues: CASSLAGPETQYF.

This clonotype was seen only a few times. The chain combines TRBV20-1 with TRBJ2-2, with 8 nucleotides matching TRBD1. The CDR3 is made up of 14 amino acids. V was clipped by 4 bases and J by 7 bases; unmatched bases: 8. Germline V gives CDR1 DFQATT, CDR2 SNEGSKA (reference sequence). CDR3 in DNA: TGCAGTGCTATTGTGGCAGGGGGCGTCGGGGAGCTGTTTTTT. Translation: CSAIVAGGVGELFF.

This clonotype was seen at least ten times. The V gene is TRBV20-1, the J gene TRBJ2-1; 8 positions agree with TRBD2. Germline V gives CDR1 DFQATT, CDR2 SNEGSKA (reference sequence). V was pared by 3 bases and J by 8 bases, with 6 bases of the junction left unmatched. This CDR3 has 13 amino acids. CDR3 bases: TGCAGTGCTAGCGGGGGGGGGGTCGATGAGCAGTTCTTC. Encoded protein: CSASGGGVDEQFF.